A selection of T cell receptor beta chains follows, all from one sample in a study of blood T cell repertoires in COVID-19. The assay was immunoSEQ multiplex PCR, and TCRdb's table has in-frame clones only and misses some. There are over 250,000 clones in the sample; 85% to 90% occur only once, and about 1.6% lies in the top ten. The specimen was peripheral blood. The receptors were sampled from a woman aged 40-49 years who had recovered from COVID-19. CDR3s include the opening cysteine and the closing phenylalanine or tryptophan. A D gene is named only where the DNA matches it firmly.

TRBV9	TRBD1	TRBJ1-1	TGTGCCAGCAGCGTCCCGGGACAGGGGGCTTTCTTT	CASSVPGQGAFF
TRBV30	.	TRBJ1-4	TGTGCCTGGAGTTTGAGGGCCAATGAAAAACTGTTTTTT	CAWSLRANEKLFF
TRBV25-1	TRBD2	TRBJ2-2	TGTGCCAGCGAGGGGAGGGGCCTAGGGACCGGGGAGCTGTTTTTT	CASEGRGLGTGELFF
TRBV9	.	TRBJ1-2	TGTGCCAGCAGAGGAGGGGCTGACCCCGATGGCTACACCTTC	CASRGGADPDGYTF
TRBV6-5	TRBD1	TRBJ2-7	TGTGCCAGCAGTTACGTTGGACAGGGGGGGTACGAGCAGTACTTC	CASSYVGQGGYEQYF
TRBV18	TRBD1	TRBJ1-2	TGTGCCAGCTCGCAAAACAGGGGAGCTAACTATGGCTACACCTTC	CASSQNRGANYGYTF
TRBV6-6	.	TRBJ1-1	TGTGCCAGCAGAATGACCAGAGAGACAGGTGAAGCTTTCTTT	CASRMTRETGEAFF
TRBV6-5	.	TRBJ1-5	TGTGCCAGCAGTTACGGTCAGGGTTTATCAAAGCATTTT	CASSYGQGLSKHF
TRBV18	.	TRBJ1-2	TGTGCCAGCTCACCGGAGGGAACCATCGGCTACACCTTC	CASSPEGTIGYTF
TRBV27	TRBD1	TRBJ1-2	TGTGCCAGCAGACTACAGGGGGCCCTTGAAGGCTACACCTTC	CASRLQGALEGYTF
TRBV7-9	.	TRBJ2-1	TGTGCCAGCAGCTTAGGGGCAGAACCGTACAATGAGCAGTTCTTC	CASSLGAEPYNEQFF
TRBV11-3	TRBD1	TRBJ2-1	TGTGCCAGCAGCTTACCCCCGAGACAGGGAGTCCACAATGAGCAGTTCTTC	CASSLPPRQGVHNEQFF
TRBV19	.	TRBJ2-7	TGTGCCAGTAGTATAGGAGGGCCGGCCCTCTACGAGCAGTACTTC	CASSIGGPALYEQYF